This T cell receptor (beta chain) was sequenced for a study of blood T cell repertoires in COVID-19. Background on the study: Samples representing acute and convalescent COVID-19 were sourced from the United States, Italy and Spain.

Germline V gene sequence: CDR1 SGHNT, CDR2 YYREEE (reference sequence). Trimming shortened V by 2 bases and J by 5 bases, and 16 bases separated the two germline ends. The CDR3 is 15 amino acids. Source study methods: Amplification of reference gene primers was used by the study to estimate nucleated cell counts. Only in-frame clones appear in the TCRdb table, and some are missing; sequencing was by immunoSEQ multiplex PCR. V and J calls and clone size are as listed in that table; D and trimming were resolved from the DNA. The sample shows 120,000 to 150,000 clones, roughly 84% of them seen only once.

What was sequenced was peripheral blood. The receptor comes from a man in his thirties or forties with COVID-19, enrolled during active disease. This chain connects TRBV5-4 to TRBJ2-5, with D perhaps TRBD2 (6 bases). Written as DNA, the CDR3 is TGTGCCAGCAGCTTTAGGAGGGGAGGAGAGGAGACCCAGTACTTC. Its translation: CASSFRRGGEETQYF.